This T cell receptor (beta chain) was profiled in a study of vaccination and CD4 T cells after COVID-19. V lost 6 bases, J lost 8 bases, and 13 bases lay in between. This CDR3 is 11 amino acids long. The germline V gene has CDR1 DFQATT and CDR2 SNEGSKA (reference sequence). This clonotype was counted between two and nine times. Antigen specificity is unknown. The treatment was: approximately 9-day PBMC culture with coronavirus spike peptide pools or control peptides (ViraFEST assay). Sequence data for DNA of cultured CD4+ T cells were generated by the Oncomine TCR Beta short-read assay. TCRdb independently ran MiXCR on the PCR reads; one entry per CDR3 protein. The sample holds about 15,000 distinct CDR3 sequences; around three fifths are singletons and the top ten take less than 15%.

The chain carries TRBV20-1 and TRBJ1-2; D not certain. Sequences were obtained from CD4+ T cells from blood, cultured in vitro. The origin of this receptor is a human donor who had recovered from COVID-19. CDR3 coding DNA: TGCAGTGCCCCCTGGACTACCGGCTACACCTTC. Translated: CSAPWTTGYTF.